Listed here are 19 T cell receptor beta chains from one sample, sequenced in a study of neurological immune-mediated disorders. MiXCR, run by TCRdb on the 5' RACE reads, gives a single entry per CDR3 protein. The repertoire holds around 65,000 distinct CDR3 sequences, with approximately 5.1% as singletons. Sequencing was performed on PBMCs. Source of these receptors: a human donor with multiple sclerosis. The donor label of this sample is uncertain.

This clonotype was seen repeatedly, ten times or more. V and J are TRBV29-1 and TRBJ2-7; no firm D call. V lost 4 bases and J 4 bases, leaving 11 bases between the germline ends. This CDR3 has 12 residues. Per germline, CDR1 SQVTM and CDR2 ANQGSEA. The CDR3 here is CSVVGRGYEQYF. The CDR3 DNA reads TGCAGCGTTGTGGGCAGAGGATACGAGCAGTACTTC.

CDR3 loop: CASSVALASYNEQFF. The CDR3 region has the DNA TGTGCCAGCAGCGTAGCCTTAGCGTCATACAATGAGCAGTTCTTC. This chain links TRBV9 with TRBJ2-1, with D possibly TRBD2 on 5 matching bases. Germline V gene data show CDR1 as SGDLS and CDR2 as YYNGEE. V was cut by 0 bases and J by 4 bases, with 11 bases left in between. This CDR3 comprises 15 residues.

The chain combines TRBV9 with TRBJ2-1; the match to TRBD2 covers 13 bases. V gave up 4 bases and J gave up 2 bases; unmatched junction bases: 6. This CDR3 has 17 residues. Germline V gives CDR1 SGDLS, CDR2 YYNGEE. In DNA form, the CDR3 reads TGTGCCAGCAGCCTCGGACTAGCGGGGGCTACCTACAATGAGCAGTTCTTC. This sequence encodes CASSLGLAGATYNEQFF.

This clonotype has at least ten counts. The chain has TRBV5-1 and TRBJ1-2; D ambiguous. CDR3 length: 15 residues. CDR1 is SGHRS and CDR2 is YFSETQ in the germline V gene. The V end lost 0 bases, the J end lost 6 bases, and 15 bases lay between the germline ends. CDR3 in amino acids: CASSLAAGQRDGYTF. As DNA, the CDR3 is TGCGCCAGCAGCTTGGCCGCCGGGCAGAGGGATGGCTACACCTTC.

This clonotype has at least ten counts. The junction does not match germline at one end; this may be a read error. The chain has TRBV10-3 and TRBJ2-3; D is undetermined. The CDR3 runs to 12 residues. Germline CDR1 reads ENHRY; CDR2 reads SYGVKD. CDR3 region: CAIGTPTHTQYF. The CDR3 nucleotides read TGTGCCATCGGAACCCCCACACATACGCAGTATTTT.

This clonotype was picked up many times. The rearrangement joins TRBV6-5 to TRBJ1-5, with D maybe TRBD1 (6 bases). Germline-derived CDR1 and CDR2 are MNHEY and SVGAGI. The V gene lost 6 bases and the J gene lost 11 bases, with 11 bases spanning the gap. This CDR3 is built from 11 residues. The CDR3 DNA reads as TGTGCCAGCAGATTCCAGGGGACCCAGCATTTT. Translating gives CASRFQGTQHF.

This clonotype has a count of ten or more. The chain recombines TRBV4-1 with TRBJ2-7, with D hard to call. The CDR3 extends over 15 amino acids. Deletions cut 4 bases from V and 5 bases from J, with 18 bases between. CDR1 and CDR2 (germline): MGHRA, YSYEKL. CDR3 DNA: TGCGCCAGCAGCCCCATGATTAGTGACCCGGACGAGCAGTACTTC. Translated: CASSPMISDPDEQYF.

This clonotype was observed a handful of times. This chain uses TRBV6-2 or TRBV6-3 with TRBJ1-1; D is perhaps TRBD1 (5 bases). V was pared by 2 bases and J by 0 bases, with 10 bases between. The CDR3 loop spans 15 amino acids. Germline-derived CDR1 and CDR2 are MNHEY and SVGEGT. The CDR3 spells CASSYRQRVNTEAFF. The CDR3 bases are TGTGCCAGCAGTTACCGACAGCGCGTGAACACTGAAGCTTTCTTT.

Ten or more counts support this clonotype. This chain connects TRBV5-1 to TRBJ2-3; weak D call: TRBD2 (6 bases). In germline, CDR1 is SGHRS, CDR2 YFSETQ. Trimming took 2 bases from V and 0 from J, leaving 13 bases between them. CDR3 length: 16 residues. The CDR3 reads CASSFRRGSSTDTQYF. As DNA, the CDR3 is TGCGCCAGCAGCTTCCGGAGGGGATCTAGCACAGATACGCAGTATTTT.

This clonotype was seen repeatedly, ten times or more. J is TRBJ2-1 and V is TRBV20-1; D is perhaps TRBD1 (5 bases). Trimming took 5 bases from V and 8 from J, leaving 10 bases between them. This CDR3 has 11 amino acids. Germline CDR1 is DFQATT and CDR2 is SNEGSKA (reference sequence). DNA of the CDR3: TGCAGTGCTCTTAGGGGTTATGAGCAGTTCTTC. Its translation is CSALRGYEQFF.

This clonotype was seen repeatedly, ten times or more. The V gene is TRBV30, the J gene TRBJ1-5; D ambiguous. The V end was cut by 1 base, the J end by 0 bases, with 13 bases between. This CDR3 spans 16 amino acids. Per germline, CDR1 GTSNPN and CDR2 SVGIG (reference sequence). The CDR3: CAWSGGGPYSNQPQHF. CDR3 DNA: TGTGCCTGGAGTGGCGGAGGGCCGTATAGCAATCAGCCCCAGCATTTT.

This clonotype was counted at least ten times. The chain links TRBV20-1 to TRBJ2-7; TRBD1 or TRBD2 may be the D gene (5 bases each). The germline CDR1 and CDR2 sequences are DFQATT and SNEGSKA (reference sequence). The germline V and J ends were trimmed by 5 bases and 5 bases, with 16 bases remaining between them. CDR3 length: 13 residues. This CDR3 is CSAEGQGKDEQYF. The CDR3 DNA follows: TGCAGTGCTGAGGGGCAGGGTAAGGACGAGCAGTACTTC.

This clonotype came up many times. This chain links TRBV7-9 with TRBJ1-6; 9 nucleotides agree with TRBD1. Per the germline V gene, CDR1 is SEHNR and CDR2 is FQNEAQ (reference sequence). The CDR3 loop spans 14 amino acids. Trimming removed 5 bases from V and 8 bases from J; junction bases left unmatched: 4. CDR3 protein: CASSLTGGDSPLHF. CDR3 in DNA: TGTGCCAGCAGCCTGACAGGGGGAGATTCACCCCTCCACTTT.

This clonotype showed up many times. One junction end does not reproduce the germline sequence, and a read error may be involved. The V gene is TRBV4-1, the J gene TRBJ2-5; no reliable D call. Germline loops: CDR1 MGHRA, CDR2 YSYEKL. The CDR3 is 12 residues long. The CDR3 DNA is TGCGCCAGCAGCCAAGATAGAGGCCCCCTCGACTTC. It specifies CASSQDRGPLDF.

This clonotype has at least ten counts. The chain links TRBV7-2 to TRBJ2-3; 10 nucleotides match TRBD2. V was pared by 5 bases and J by 1 base, with 9 bases of the junction left unmatched. The CDR3 has 17 amino acids. CDR1 and CDR2 (germline): SGHTA, FQGNSA. In DNA form, the CDR3 reads TGTGCCAGCAGCCCCCCCCACGGGACTAGCGGCACAGATACGCAGTATTTT. As protein: CASSPPHGTSGTDTQYF.

This clonotype has ten or more counts. CDR3: CAISPEVEAEAFF. The DNA of the CDR3 is TGTGCCATCAGCCCGGAGGTGGAAGCTGAAGCTTTCTTT. This chain connects TRBV10-3 to TRBJ1-1; no clear D gene. The CDR3 loop spans 13 amino acids. Germline CDR1 is ENHRY and CDR2 is SYGVKD. V lost 6 bases and J 6 bases, leaving 14 bases between the germline ends.

This clonotype was seen ten or more times. This chain uses TRBV5-1 with TRBJ2-1; tentatively, D is TRBD2 (7 bases). Trimming cost V 2 bases and J 5 bases, with 14 bases left between them. CDR3 length equals 15 residues. Germline V gene data show CDR1 as SGHRS and CDR2 as YFSETQ. CDR3 DNA sequence: TGCGCCAGCAGCTTAAGGGGGGGGTTTGACAATGAGCAGTTCTTC. Residues: CASSLRGGFDNEQFF.

This clonotype was counted at least ten times. The chain has TRBV11-2 and TRBJ2-1, with D perhaps TRBD2 (5 bases). The germline V gene has CDR1 SGHAT and CDR2 FQNNGV. V was pared by 1 base and J by 7 bases, with 11 bases between. The CDR3 covers 14 residues. CDR3 in amino acids: CASSLGSEANEQFF. In nucleotides, the CDR3 is TGTGCCAGCAGCTTAGGATCGGAGGCGAATGAGCAGTTCTTC.

This clonotype came up a few times. The chain couples TRBV20-1 to TRBJ2-1; 11 nucleotides align to TRBD1. V lost 5 bases, J lost 5 bases, and 14 bases stayed unmatched. The CDR3 length is 17 residues. Germline V gene data show CDR1 as DFQATT and CDR2 as SNEGSKA (reference sequence). The CDR3 bases are TGCAGTGCTCCGGGACAGGGGGTCCCCACGTGGGACAATGAGCAGTTCTTC. This sequence encodes CSAPGQGVPTWDNEQFF.